In its sample, the clone carrying this T cell receptor beta chain was seen a few times. Antigen specificity is unknown. The V end was cut by 4 bases, the J end by 5 bases, with 9 bases between. The germline V gene encodes CDR1 SEHNR and CDR2 FQNEAQ (reference sequence). The CDR3 is 12 residues long. TCRdb reprocessed the 5' RACE reads via MiXCR and lists one record per CDR3 protein. This sample has about 290,000 distinct CDR3 sequences, with less than 20% found just once. This record belongs to a study of T-cell memory formation after mild COVID-19. Study observations and caveats: Cross-reactive memory apparently joined, as some responding clones appeared in pre-infection memory.

This TCR was sampled from a man between 18 and 29 years old who had mild COVID-19 (a few samples of this study predate the infection). Cell type and time point are not known. The genes are TRBV7-9 and TRBJ2-7; D call uncertain. Source material: PBMCs or a T cell subset sorted from them (not recorded which). CDR3 sequence: CASSWTHNEQYF. The CDR3 nucleotides read TGTGCCAGCAGCTGGACGCACAACGAGCAGTACTTC.